This T cell receptor beta chain was sequenced for a study of blood T cell repertoires in COVID-19. Study in general: Sites across the United States, Italy and Spain contributed samples from acute and convalescent COVID-19. T cells, B-cell-depleted T cells, or PBMCs supplied cDNA or gDNA.

V was shortened by 5 bases and J by 5 bases, with 11 bases between the two germline ends. The CDR3 has 13 amino acids. The V gene's germline CDR1 is SGHRS and CDR2 YFSETQ. Original processing notes: It was from reference gene primer amplification that nucleated cell counts were estimated. Measured with immunoSEQ multiplex PCR; TCRdb has only the in-frame clones, and not every one. That table is the source of V, J and clone size, and D and trimming were worked out from the DNA. The data contain roughly 180,000 clones, about 84% of them singletons. Input material: peripheral blood. This chain links TRBV5-1 with TRBJ2-1, with a weak D call TRBD1 (5 bases). This receptor was identified in a human donor in a cohort sampled during active COVID-19. This CDR3 is CASRPDSHNEQFF. CDR3 DNA sequence: TGCGCCAGCAGACCTGACAGCCACAATGAGCAGTTCTTC.